A single sample is the source of the 9 T cell receptor beta chains below, sequenced in a study of T cells in Graves' hyperthyroidism and ophthalmopathy. Authors of the study amplified TCR beta CDR3 regions from RNA transcripts. With the HTBI primer set, the TCR CDR3 went through a first round of RT-PCR. From the multiplex PCR reads, TCRdb called clonotypes with MiXCR, one entry per CDR3 protein. The sample consists of 300,000 to 400,000 distinct CDR3 sequences, over 20% of them appearing once. Sequencing input: blood. The receptor source for this set is a woman aged 45-65 years with Graves' hyperthyroidism.

This clonotype was observed a few times. CDR3 sequence (DNA): TGCGCCAGCAGCTTGCGACTGGAGTCTGGGGCCAACGTCCTGACTTTC. Translated, it gives CASSLRLESGANVLTF. V usage is TRBV5-1 and J usage is TRBJ2-6; D unclear. Germline V gene sequence: CDR1 SGHRS, CDR2 YFSETQ. Deletions cut 1 base from V and 1 base from J, with 9 bases between. The CDR3 extends over 16 amino acids.

This clonotype was detected a few times. V usage is TRBV18 and J usage is TRBJ1-3, with D possibly TRBD1 on 5 matching bases. Trimming removed 5 bases from V and 2 bases from J, with 10 bases in between. Per the germline V gene, CDR1 is KGHSH and CDR2 is LQKENI. The CDR3 is 14 residues long. CDR3 sequence: CASSKGAPGNTIYF. The CDR3 DNA sequence: TGTGCCAGCTCAAAAGGGGCCCCTGGAAACACCATATATTTT. The full variable domain, completed using reference TRBV18 and TRBJ1-3, is NAGVMQNPRHLVRRRGQEARLRCSPMKGHSHVYWYRQLPEEGLKFMVYLQKENIIDESGMPKERFSAEFPKEGPSILRIQQVVRGDSAAYFCASSKGAPGNTIYFGEGSWLTVV.

The rearrangement links TRBV27 to TRBJ1-2, with D perhaps matching TRBD1 (6 bases). There are 16 residues in the CDR3. The V end lost 6 bases, the J end lost 0 bases, and 17 bases lay between the germline ends. CDR1 and CDR2 from the germline V gene are MNHEY and SMNVEV (reference sequence). The CDR3 loop is CASSQTGTLANYGYTF. The CDR3 DNA is TGTGCCAGCAGCCAAACCGGGACACTCGCTAACTATGGCTACACCTTC.

V gene TRBV2 combines with J gene TRBJ1-5, with D maybe TRBD1 (5 bases). Trimming removed 5 bases at V and 2 bases at J, with 13 bases between. The CDR3 length is 15 residues. CDR1 and CDR2 (germline): SNHLY, FYNNEI. The CDR3 loop reads CASSQQGEGNQPQHF. CDR3 sequence (DNA): TGTGCCAGCAGTCAGCAGGGAGAAGGCAATCAGCCCCAGCATTTT.

At least ten counts were recorded for this clonotype. The chain carries TRBV20-1 and TRBJ1-2, with 8 bases that match TRBD1. The CDR3 is made up of 15 amino acids. The germline V gene encodes CDR1 DFQATT and CDR2 SNEGSKA (reference sequence). J lost 4 bases, V lost 0 bases, and 7 bases had no gene match. The CDR3 DNA reads TGCAGTGCTAGAGACAGAAGGACAGGGAGCTATGGCTACACCTTC. The encoded protein is CSARDRRTGSYGYTF.

CDR3 loop: CASSLVRGGKKTQYF. The DNA of the CDR3 is TGTGCCAGCAGCTTAGTTCGGGGGGGGAAAAAGACCCAGTACTTC. This sequence joins TRBV11-2 and TRBJ2-5, with 8 positions matching TRBD2. Germline CDR1 is SGHAT and CDR2 is FQNNGV. CDR3 length equals 15 residues. Trimming removed 1 base from V and 6 bases from J; junction bases left unmatched: 7. The variable domain in full, with the rest retrieved from reference TRBV11-2 and TRBJ2-5, is EAGVAQSPRYKIIEKRQSVAFWCNPISGHATLYWYQQILGQGPKLLIQFQNNGVVDDSQLPKDRFSAERLKGVDSTLKIQPAKLEDSAVYLCASSLVRGGKKTQYFGPGTRLLVL.

This clonotype was detected ten times or more. This CDR3 is CASSLSVTRGGYTF. CDR3 DNA sequence: TGTGCCAGCAGTTTATCCGTTACGAGGGGAGGCTACACCTTC. V gene TRBV28 combines with J gene TRBJ1-2; TRBD1 is a possible D gene (5 bases). The ends were cut back, 1 base at V and 8 bases at J, with 14 bases in the middle. Germline CDR1 and CDR2: MDHEN and SYDVKM. The CDR3 has 14 residues.

This chain joins TRBV3-1 and TRBJ2-5; D is tentatively TRBD1 or TRBD2 (6 bases each). V was shortened by 5 bases and J by 1 base, with 17 bases between the two germline ends. The germline gives CDR1 LGHDT, CDR2 YNNKEL (reference sequence). This CDR3 has 16 residues. CDR3 loop: CASSSRGAGSQETQYF. The CDR3 DNA is TGTGCCAGCAGCTCGAGGGGGGCGGGATCCCAAGAGACCCAGTACTTC.

Written as DNA, the CDR3 is TGTGCCAGCAGCCCTATAGGAGGGACAGGGGTCCCTGAAGCTTTCTTT. Its translation is CASSPIGGTGVPEAFF. This chain joins TRBV11-2 and TRBJ1-1, with 10 bases lining up with TRBD1. The germline gives CDR1 SGHAT, CDR2 FQNNGV. The CDR3 covers 16 residues. The ends lost 5 bases at V and 6 bases at J; junction bases unmatched: 12.